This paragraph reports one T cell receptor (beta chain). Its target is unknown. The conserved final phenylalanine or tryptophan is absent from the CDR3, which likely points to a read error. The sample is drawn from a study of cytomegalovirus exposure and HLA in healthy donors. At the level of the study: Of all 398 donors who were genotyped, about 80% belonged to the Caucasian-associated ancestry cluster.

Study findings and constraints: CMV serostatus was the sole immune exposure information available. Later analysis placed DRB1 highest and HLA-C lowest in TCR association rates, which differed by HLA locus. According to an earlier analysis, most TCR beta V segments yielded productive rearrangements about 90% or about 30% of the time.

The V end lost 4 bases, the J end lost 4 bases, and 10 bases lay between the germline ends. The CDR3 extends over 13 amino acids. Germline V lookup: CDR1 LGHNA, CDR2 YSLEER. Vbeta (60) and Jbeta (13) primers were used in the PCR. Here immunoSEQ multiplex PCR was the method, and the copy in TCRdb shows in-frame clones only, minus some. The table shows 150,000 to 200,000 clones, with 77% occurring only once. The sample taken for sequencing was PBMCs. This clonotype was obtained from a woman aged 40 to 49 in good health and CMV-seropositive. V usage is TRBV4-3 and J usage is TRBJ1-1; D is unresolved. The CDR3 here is CASSPLEATEAFL. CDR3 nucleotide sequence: TGCGCCAGCAGCCCCCTCGAGGCCACTGAAGCTTTCCTT.